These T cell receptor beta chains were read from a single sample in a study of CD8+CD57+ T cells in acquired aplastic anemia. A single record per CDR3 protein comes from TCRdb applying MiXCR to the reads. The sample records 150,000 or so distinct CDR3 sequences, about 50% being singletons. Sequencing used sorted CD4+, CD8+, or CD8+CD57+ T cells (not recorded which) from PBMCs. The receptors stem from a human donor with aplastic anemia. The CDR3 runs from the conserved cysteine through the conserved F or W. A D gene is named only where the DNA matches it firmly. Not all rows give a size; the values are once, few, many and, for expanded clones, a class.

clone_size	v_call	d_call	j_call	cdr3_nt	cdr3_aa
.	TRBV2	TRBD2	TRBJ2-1	TGTGCCAGCAGTGAAGGGCGGCTAGCGGGACCTATCGGGTACAATGAGCAGTTCTTC	CASSEGRLAGPIGYNEQFF
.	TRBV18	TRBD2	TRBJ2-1	TGTGCCAGCTCACCAACTAGCGGGAGGACGTACAATGAGCAGTTCTTC	CASSPTSGRTYNEQFF
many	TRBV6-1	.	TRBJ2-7	TGTGCCAGCCGGGACTCTCTCTCCTACGAGCAGTACTTC	CASRDSLSYEQYF
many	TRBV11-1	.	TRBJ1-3	TGTGCCAGCAGCTTCGACCCCGACAGCTTCGGAAACACCATATATTTT	CASSFDPDSFGNTIYF
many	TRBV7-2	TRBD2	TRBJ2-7	TGTGCCAGCAGCTTAGCGCTAAGCGGGAGGTTTCAGAGCTCCTACGAGCAGTACTTC	CASSLALSGRFQSSYEQYF
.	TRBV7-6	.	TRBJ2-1	TGTGCCAGCAGCTTAGTTGCACTGGAGCAGTTCTTC	CASSLVALEQFF
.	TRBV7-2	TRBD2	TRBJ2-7	TGTGCCAGCAGGCTTATTAGCGGGAGCTCCTACGAGCAGTACTTC	CASRLISGSSYEQYF
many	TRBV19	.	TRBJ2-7	TGTGCCAGTGGCCCCATAGCCAGCTCCTACGAGCAGTACTTC	CASGPIASSYEQYF
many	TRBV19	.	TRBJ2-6	TGTGCCAGTAATAGGCCGGCGGCCCCGTACTCTGGGGCCAACGTCCTGACTTTC	CASNRPAAPYSGANVLTF
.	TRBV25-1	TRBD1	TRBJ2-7	TGTGCCAGACCCACGCCAGGGGGCTACGAGCAGTACTTC	CARPTPGGYEQYF
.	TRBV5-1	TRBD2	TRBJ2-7	TGCGCCAGCAGCCCGAGGGACTACTTTGACGAGCAGTACTTC	CASSPRDYFDEQYF
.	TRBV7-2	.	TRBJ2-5	TGTGCCAGCAGCGTAGGGGCGGAAGAGACCCAGTACTTC	CASSVGAEETQYF
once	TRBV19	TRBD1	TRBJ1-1	TGTGCCAGTGACAGGGGACCAAACACTGAAGCTTTCTTT	CASDRGPNTEAFF